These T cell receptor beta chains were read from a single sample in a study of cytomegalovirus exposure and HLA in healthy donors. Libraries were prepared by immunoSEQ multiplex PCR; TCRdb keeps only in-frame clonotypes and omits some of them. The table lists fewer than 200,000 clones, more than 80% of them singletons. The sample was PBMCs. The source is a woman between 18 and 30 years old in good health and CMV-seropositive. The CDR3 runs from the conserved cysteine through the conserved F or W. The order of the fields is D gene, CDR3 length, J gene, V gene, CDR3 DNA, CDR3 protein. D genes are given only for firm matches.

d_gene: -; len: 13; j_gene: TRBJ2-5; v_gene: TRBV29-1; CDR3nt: TGCAGCGTTGAAAGGGGTCCCCAAGAGACCCAGTACTTC; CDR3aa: CSVERGPQETQYF
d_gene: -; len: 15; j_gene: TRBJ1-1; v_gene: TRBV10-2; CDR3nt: TGCGCCAGCAGTGATCTCCCGCGCCCGAACACTGAAGCTTTCTTT; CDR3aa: CASSDLPRPNTEAFF
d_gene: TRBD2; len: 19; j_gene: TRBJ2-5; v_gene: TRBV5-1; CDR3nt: TGCGCCAGCAGCCTCGGTGGTTTGTCGCGGGAGGGCCTCGGGGAGACCCAGTACTTC; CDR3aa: CASSLGGLSREGLGETQYF
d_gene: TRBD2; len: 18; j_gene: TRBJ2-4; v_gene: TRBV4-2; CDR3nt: TGTGCCAGCAGCCAAGATTGGGGACTAGCGGGAGGGCCAGGCATTCAGTACTTC; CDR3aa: CASSQDWGLAGGPGIQYF
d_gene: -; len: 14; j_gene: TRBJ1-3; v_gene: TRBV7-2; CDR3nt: TGTGCCAGCAGCTTAGCGGGCAGAGGAAACACCATATATTTT; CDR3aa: CASSLAGRGNTIYF
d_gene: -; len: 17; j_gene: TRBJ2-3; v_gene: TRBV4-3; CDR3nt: TGCGCCAGCAGCCAAGGATTCCGGGGAGAGCGTGGAGATACGCAGTATTTT; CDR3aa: CASSQGFRGERGDTQYF
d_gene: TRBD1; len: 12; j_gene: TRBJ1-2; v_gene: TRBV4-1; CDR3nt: TGCGCCAGCAGCCAAGACAGGGGGGGCTACACCTTC; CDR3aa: CASSQDRGGYTF
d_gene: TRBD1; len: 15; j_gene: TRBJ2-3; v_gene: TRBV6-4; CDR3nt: TGTGCCAGCAGTGCTGAGACAGGGGGCACAGATACGCAGTATTTT; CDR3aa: CASSAETGGTDTQYF
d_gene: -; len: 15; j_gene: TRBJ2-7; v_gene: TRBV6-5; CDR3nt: TGTGCCAGCAACCTCGCCAGGGATGGATCCTACGAGCAGTACTTC; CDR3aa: CASNLARDGSYEQYF
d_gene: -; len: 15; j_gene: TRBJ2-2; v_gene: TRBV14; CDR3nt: TGTGCCAGCAGCCAAGATCAACAGCCCACCGGGGAGCTGTTTTTT; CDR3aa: CASSQDQQPTGELFF